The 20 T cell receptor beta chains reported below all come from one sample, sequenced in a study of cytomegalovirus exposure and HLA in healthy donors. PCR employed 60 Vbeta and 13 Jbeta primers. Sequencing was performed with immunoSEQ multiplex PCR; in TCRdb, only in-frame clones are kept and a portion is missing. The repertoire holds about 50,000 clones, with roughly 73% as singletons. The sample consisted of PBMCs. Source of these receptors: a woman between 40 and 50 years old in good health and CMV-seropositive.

DNA for the CDR3: TGTGCCAGCAGCTTAGATCCAGGTTTTGAGCAGTACTTC. It is translated as CASSLDPGFEQYF. The chain is built from TRBV11-2 and TRBJ2-5; the D is unclear. The germline CDR1 and CDR2 sequences are SGHAT and FQNNGV. The CDR3 consists of 13 residues. V lost 0 bases and J lost 11, with 13 bases in between. The whole variable domain, remainder taken from reference TRBV11-2 and TRBJ2-5, is EAGVAQSPRYKIIEKRQSVAFWCNPISGHATLYWYQQILGQGPKLLIQFQNNGVVDDSQLPKDRFSAERLKGVDSTLKIQPAKLEDSAVYLCASSLDPGFEQYFGPGTRLLVL.

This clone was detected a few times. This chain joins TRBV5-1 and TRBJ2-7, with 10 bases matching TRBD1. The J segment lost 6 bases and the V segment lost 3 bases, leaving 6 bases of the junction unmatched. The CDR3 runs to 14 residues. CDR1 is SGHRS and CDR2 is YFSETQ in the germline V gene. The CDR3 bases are TGCGCCAGCAGCTCCGGGACAGGGGTGGCCGAGCAGTACTTC. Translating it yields CASSSGTGVAEQYF.

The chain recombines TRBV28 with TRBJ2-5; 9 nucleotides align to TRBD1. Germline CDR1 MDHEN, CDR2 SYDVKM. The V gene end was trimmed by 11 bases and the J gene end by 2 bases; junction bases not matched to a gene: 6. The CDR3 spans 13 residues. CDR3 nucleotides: TGTGCCGCGGGGACAGGGACACAAGAGACCCAGTACTTC. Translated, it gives CAAGTGTQETQYF.

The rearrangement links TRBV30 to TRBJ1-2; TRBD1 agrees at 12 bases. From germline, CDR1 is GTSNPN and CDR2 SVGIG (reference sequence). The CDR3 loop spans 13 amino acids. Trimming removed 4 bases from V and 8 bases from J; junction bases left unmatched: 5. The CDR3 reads CAWTRDRGQGYTF. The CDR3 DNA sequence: TGTGCCTGGACCCGGGACAGGGGGCAAGGCTACACCTTC.

Written as DNA, the CDR3 is TGCGCCAGCAGCCCTACAGGGTTAGGGGAAAAACTGTTTTTT. It encodes CASSPTGLGEKLFF. The chain links TRBV10-2 to TRBJ1-4, with a weak D call TRBD1 (6 bases). Trimming removed 6 bases from V and 8 bases from J, with 16 bases in between. The germline V gene has CDR1 WSHSY and CDR2 SAAADI. This CDR3 spans 14 amino acids.

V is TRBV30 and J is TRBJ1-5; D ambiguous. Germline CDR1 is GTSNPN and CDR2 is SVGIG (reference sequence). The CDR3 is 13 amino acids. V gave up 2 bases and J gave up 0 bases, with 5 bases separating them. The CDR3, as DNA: TGTGCCTGGAGTCCTAATAGCAATCAGCCCCAGCATTTT. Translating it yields CAWSPNSNQPQHF.

The CDR3 is CASSTGIRETQYF. DNA for the CDR3: TGTGCCAGCAGCACCGGGATTCGGGAGACCCAGTACTTC. This chain joins TRBV7-2 and TRBJ2-5; D is perhaps TRBD2 (5 bases). Germline CDR1 is SGHTA and CDR2 is FQGNSA. CDR3 length equals 13 residues. Trimming took 5 bases from V and 5 from J, leaving 12 bases between them. The full variable domain, its missing parts supplied by reference TRBV7-2 and TRBJ2-5, is GAGVSQSPSNKVTEKGKDVELRCDPISGHTALYWYRQSLGQGLEFLIYFQGNSAPDKSGLPSDRFSAERTGGSVSTLTIQRTQQEDSAVYLCASSTGIRETQYFGPGTRLLVL.

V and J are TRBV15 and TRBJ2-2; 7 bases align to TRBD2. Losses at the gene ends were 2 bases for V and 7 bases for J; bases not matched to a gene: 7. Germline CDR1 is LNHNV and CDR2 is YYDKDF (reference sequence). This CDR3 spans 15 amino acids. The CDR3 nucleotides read TGTGCCACCAGCAGATCTCCGGGGGGAATCGGGGAGCTGTTTTTT. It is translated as CATSRSPGGIGELFF. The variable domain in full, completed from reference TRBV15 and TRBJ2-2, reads DAMVIQNPRYQVTQFGKPVTLSCSQTLNHNVMYWYQQKSSQAPKLLFHYYDKDFNNEADTPDNFQSRRPNTSFCFLDIRSPGLGDTAMYLCATSRSPGGIGELFFGEGSRLTVL.

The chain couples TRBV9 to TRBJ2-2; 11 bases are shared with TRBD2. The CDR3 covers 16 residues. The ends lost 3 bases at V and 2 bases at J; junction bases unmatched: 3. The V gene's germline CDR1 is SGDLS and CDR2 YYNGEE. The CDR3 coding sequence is TGTGCCAGCAGCGCGGGGACTAGCGGAAACACCGGGGAGCTGTTTTTT. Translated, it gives CASSAGTSGNTGELFF.

CDR3 DNA: TGTGCCATTGGAACGACAGGGAGTAGTTACGAGCAGTACTTC. This encodes CAIGTTGSSYEQYF. This sequence joins TRBV10-3 and TRBJ2-7; 7 positions agree with TRBD1. In germline, CDR1 is ENHRY, CDR2 SYGVKD. CDR3 length: 14 amino acids. The V segment lost 9 bases and the J segment 4 bases; nucleotides outside the gene matches: 12.

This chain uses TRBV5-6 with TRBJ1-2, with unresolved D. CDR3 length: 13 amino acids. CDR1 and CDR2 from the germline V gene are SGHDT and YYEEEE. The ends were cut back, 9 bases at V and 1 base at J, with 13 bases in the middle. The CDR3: CATTAGGNYGYTF. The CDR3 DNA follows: TGTGCCACTACCGCCGGTGGTAACTATGGCTACACCTTC.

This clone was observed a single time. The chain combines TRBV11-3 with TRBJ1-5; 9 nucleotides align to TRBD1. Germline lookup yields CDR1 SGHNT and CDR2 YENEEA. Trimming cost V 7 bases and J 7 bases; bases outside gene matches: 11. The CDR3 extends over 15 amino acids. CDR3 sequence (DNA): TGTGCCAGCACTTCCCGGGACAGGGTGGAACAGCCCCAGCATTTT. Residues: CASTSRDRVEQPQHF.

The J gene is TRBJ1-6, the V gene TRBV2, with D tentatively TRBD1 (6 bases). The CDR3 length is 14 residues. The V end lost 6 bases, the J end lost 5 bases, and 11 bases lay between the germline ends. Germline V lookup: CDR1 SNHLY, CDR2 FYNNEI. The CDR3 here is CASRGHNNNSPLHF. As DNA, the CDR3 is TGTGCCAGCAGGGGACATAATAATAATTCACCCCTCCACTTT. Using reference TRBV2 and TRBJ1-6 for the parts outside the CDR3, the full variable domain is EPEVTQTPSHQVTQMGQEVILRCVPISNHLYFYWYRQILGQKVEFLVSFYNNEISEKSEIFDDQFSVERPDGSNFTLKIRSTKLEDSAMYFCASRGHNNNSPLHFGNGTRLTVT.

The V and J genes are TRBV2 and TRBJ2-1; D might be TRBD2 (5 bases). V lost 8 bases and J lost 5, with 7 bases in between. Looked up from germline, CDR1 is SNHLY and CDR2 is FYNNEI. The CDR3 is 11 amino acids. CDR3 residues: CASGRDNEQFF. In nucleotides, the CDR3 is TGTGCCAGCGGGCGGGACAATGAGCAGTTCTTC.

The CDR3 nucleotides read TGTGCCAGTGCCTCGGACACACGAAACAATCAGCCCCAGCATTTT. This gives the protein CASASDTRNNQPQHF. The J gene is TRBJ1-5, the V gene TRBV19; perhaps TRBD1 as D (5 bases). Germline assignment: CDR1 LNHDA and CDR2 SQIVND (reference sequence). V was shortened by 8 bases and J by 3 bases, with 17 bases between the two germline ends. The length of the CDR3 is 15 residues.

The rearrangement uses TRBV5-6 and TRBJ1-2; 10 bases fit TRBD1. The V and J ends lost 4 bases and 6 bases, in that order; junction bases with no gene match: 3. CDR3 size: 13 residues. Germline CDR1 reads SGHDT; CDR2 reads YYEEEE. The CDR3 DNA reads TGTGCCAGCAGCACCGGGACAGGGGATGGCTACACCTTC. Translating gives CASSTGTGDGYTF.

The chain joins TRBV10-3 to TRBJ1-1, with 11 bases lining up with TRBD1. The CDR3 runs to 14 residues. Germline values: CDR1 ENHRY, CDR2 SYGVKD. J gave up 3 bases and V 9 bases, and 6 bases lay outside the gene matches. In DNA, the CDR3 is TGTGCCATTAAAAAGGGACAGGGGGACACTGAAGCTTTCTTT. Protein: CAIKKGQGDTEAFF.

The CDR3 nucleotides are TGTGCCAGCAGACCTCCGGGACAGCTTTACGAGCAGTACTTC. It is translated as CASRPPGQLYEQYF. The V call is TRBV28, the J call TRBJ2-7; 7 nucleotides match TRBD1. There are 14 residues in the CDR3. The germline V gene encodes CDR1 MDHEN and CDR2 SYDVKM. Trimming took 6 bases from V and 4 from J; bases not matched to a gene: 9. The full variable domain, with the rest looked up from reference TRBV28 and TRBJ2-7, is DVKVTQSSRYLVKRTGEKVFLECVQDMDHENMFWYRQDPGLGLRLIYFSYDVKMKEKGDIPEGYSVSREKKERFSLILESASTNQTSMYLCASRPPGQLYEQYFGPGTRLTVT.

The CDR3 sequence is CASSIAQGTRGYF. The CDR3 bases are TGTGCCAGTAGTATAGCCCAGGGGACACGAGGCTACTTC. V and J are TRBV19 and TRBJ2-7, with D perhaps TRBD1 (6 bases). Deletions cut 1 base from V and 13 bases from J, with 17 bases between. CDR3 length: 13 amino acids. Germline V gene data show CDR1 as LNHDA and CDR2 as SQIVND (reference sequence).

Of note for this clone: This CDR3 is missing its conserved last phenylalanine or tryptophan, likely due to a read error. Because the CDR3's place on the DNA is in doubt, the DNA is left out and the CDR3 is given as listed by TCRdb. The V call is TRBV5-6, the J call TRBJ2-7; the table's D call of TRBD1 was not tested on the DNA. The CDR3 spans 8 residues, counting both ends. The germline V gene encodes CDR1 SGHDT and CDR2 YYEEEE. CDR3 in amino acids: CASRSGSL.